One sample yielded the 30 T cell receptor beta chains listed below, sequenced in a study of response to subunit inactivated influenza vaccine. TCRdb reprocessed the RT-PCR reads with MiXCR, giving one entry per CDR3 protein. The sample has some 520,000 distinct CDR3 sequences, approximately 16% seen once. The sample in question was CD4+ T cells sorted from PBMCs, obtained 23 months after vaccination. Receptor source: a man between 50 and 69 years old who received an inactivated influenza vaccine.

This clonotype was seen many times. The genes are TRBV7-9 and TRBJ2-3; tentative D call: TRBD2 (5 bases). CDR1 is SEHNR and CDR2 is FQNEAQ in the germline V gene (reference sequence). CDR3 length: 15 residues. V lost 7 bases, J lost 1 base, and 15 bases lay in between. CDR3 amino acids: CASTLGGPRTDTQYF. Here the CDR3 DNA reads TGTGCCAGCACCCTAGGCGGGCCCCGCACAGATACGCAGTATTTT.

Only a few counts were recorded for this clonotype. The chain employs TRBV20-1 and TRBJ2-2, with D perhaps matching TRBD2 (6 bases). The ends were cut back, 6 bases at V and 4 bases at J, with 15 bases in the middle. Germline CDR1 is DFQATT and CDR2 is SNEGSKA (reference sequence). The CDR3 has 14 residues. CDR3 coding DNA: TGCAGTGCCATTCGGGGAGGCGTCACCGGGGAGCTGTTTTTT. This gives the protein CSAIRGGVTGELFF.

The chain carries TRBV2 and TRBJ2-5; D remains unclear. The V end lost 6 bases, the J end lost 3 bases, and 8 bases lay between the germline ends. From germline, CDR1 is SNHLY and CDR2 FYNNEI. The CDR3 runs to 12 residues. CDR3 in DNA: TGTGCCAGCAGAAAAGAAGAAGAGACCCAGTACTTC. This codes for CASRKEEETQYF.

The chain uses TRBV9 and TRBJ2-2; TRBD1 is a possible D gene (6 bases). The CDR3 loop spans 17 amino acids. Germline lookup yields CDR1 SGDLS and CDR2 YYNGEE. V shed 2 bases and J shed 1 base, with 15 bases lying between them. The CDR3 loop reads CASSVQRTGMNTGELFF. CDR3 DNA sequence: TGTGCCAGCAGCGTGCAACGTACAGGGATGAACACCGGGGAGCTGTTTTTT.

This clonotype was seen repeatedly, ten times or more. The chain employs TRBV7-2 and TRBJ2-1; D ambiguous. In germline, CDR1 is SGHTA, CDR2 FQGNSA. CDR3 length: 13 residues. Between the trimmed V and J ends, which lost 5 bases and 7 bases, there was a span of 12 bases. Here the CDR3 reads CASSPGLKNEQFF. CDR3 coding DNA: TGTGCCAGCAGCCCCGGTCTTAAAAATGAGCAGTTCTTC.

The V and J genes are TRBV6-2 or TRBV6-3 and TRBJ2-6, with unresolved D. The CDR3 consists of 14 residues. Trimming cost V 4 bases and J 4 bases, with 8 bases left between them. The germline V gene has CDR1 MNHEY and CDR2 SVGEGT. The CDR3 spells CASSFVSGANVLTF. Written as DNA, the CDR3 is TGTGCCAGCAGTTTTGTGTCCGGGGCCAACGTCCTGACTTTC.

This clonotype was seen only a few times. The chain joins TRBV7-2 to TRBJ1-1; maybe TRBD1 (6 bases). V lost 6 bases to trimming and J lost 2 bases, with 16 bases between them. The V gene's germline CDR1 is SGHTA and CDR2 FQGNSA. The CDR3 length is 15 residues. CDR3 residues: CASRSQGIGNTEAFF. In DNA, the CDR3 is TGTGCCAGCAGGTCCCAGGGGATCGGTAACACTGAAGCTTTCTTT.

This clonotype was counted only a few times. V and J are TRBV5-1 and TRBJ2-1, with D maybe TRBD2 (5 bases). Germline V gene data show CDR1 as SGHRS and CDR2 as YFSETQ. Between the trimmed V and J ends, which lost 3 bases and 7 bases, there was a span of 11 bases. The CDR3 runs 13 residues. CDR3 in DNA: TGCGCCAGCAGCTCCGGGATTCAAAATGAGCAGTTCTTC. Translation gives CASSSGIQNEQFF.

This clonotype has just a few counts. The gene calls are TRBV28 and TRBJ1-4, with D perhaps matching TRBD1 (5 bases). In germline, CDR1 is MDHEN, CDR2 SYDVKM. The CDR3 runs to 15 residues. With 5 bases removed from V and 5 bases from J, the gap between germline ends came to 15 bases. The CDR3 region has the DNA TGTGCCAGCAGTGGGGGAGGTTTTTGGAATGAAAAACTGTTTTTT. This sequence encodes CASSGGGFWNEKLFF.

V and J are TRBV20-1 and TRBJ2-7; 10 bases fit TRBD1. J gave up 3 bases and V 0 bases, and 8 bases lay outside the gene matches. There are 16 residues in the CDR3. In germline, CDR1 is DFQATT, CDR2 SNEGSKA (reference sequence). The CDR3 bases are TGCAGTGCTAGAGATTCCCTGACAGGGGGCATCTACGAGCAGTACTTC. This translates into CSARDSLTGGIYEQYF.

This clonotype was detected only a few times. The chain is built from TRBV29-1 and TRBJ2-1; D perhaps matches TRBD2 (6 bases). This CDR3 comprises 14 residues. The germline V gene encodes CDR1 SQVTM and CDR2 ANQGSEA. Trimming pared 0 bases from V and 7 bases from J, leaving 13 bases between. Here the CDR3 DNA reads TGCAGCGTTGAAGACGTAAGGAGGGGAAATGAGCAGTTCTTC. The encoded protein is CSVEDVRRGNEQFF.

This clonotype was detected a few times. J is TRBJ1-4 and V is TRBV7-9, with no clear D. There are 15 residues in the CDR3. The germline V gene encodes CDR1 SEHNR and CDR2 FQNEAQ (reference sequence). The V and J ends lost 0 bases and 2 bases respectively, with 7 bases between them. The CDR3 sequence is CASSLAQSTNEKLFF. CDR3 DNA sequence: TGTGCCAGCAGCTTAGCACAAAGCACTAATGAAAAACTGTTTTTT.

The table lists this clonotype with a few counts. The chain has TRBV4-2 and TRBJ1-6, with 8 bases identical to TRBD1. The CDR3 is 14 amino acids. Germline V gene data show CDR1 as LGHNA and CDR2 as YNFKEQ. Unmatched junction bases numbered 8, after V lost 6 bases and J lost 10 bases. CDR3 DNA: TGTGCCAGCAGGCCAGGACAGGGACGATCACCCCTCCACTTT. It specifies CASRPGQGRSPLHF.

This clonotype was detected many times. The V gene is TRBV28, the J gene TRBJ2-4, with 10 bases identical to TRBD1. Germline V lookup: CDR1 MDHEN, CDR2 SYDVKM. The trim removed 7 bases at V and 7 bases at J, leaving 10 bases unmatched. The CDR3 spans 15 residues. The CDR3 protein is CASTDSRTGGNIQYF. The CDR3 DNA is TGTGCCAGCACGGACTCTCGGACAGGGGGGAACATTCAGTACTTC.

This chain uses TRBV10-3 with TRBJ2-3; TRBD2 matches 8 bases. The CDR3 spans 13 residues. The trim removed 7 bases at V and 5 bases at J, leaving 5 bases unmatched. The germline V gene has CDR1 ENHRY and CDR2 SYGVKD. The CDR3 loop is CAITAGGRDTQYF. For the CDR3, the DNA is TGTGCCATCACGGCGGGAGGCAGAGATACGCAGTATTTT.

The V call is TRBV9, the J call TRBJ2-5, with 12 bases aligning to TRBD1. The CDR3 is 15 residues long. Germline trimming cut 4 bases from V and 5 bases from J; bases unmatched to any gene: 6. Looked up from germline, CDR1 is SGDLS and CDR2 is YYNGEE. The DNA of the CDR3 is TGTGCCAGCAGCACGGGACAGGGGGCGCAGGAGACCCAGTACTTC. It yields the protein CASSTGQGAQETQYF.

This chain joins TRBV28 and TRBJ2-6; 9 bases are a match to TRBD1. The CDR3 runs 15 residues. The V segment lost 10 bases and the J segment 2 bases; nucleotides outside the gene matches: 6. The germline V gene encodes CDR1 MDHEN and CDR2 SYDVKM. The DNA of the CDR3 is TGTGCCACCGGCAACAGGGGGCCTGGGGCCAACGTCCTGACTTTC. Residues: CATGNRGPGANVLTF. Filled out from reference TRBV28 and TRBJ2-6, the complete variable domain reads DVKVTQSSRYLVKRTGEKVFLECVQDMDHENMFWYRQDPGLGLRLIYFSYDVKMKEKGDIPEGYSVSREKKERFSLILESASTNQTSMYLCATGNRGPGANVLTFGAGSRLTVL.

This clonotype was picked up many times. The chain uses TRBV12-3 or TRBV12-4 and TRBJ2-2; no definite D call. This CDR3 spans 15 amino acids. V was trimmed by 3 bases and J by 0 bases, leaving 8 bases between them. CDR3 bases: TGTGCCAGCAGTTTTATTTGGGCGAACACCGGGGAGCTGTTTTTT. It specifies CASSFIWANTGELFF.

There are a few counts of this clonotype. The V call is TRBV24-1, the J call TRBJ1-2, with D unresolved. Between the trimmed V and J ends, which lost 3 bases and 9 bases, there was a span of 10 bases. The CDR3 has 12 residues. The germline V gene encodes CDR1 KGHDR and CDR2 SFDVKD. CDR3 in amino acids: CATSDQLRRYTF. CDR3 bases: TGTGCCACCAGTGATCAACTGAGGCGCTACACCTTC.

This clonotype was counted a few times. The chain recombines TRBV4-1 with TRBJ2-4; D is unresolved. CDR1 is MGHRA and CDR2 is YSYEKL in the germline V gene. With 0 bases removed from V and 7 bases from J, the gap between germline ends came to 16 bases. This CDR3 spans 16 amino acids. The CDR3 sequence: CASSQEVYLGVNIQYF. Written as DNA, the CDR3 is TGCGCCAGCAGCCAAGAGGTGTATCTTGGGGTGAACATTCAGTACTTC.

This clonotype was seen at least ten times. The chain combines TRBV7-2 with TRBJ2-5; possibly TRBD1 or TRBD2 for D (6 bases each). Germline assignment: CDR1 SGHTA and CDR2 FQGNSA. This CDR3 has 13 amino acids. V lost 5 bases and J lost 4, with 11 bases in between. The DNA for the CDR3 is TGTGCCAGCAGCGCTAAGGGGGGAGAGACCCAGTACTTC. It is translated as CASSAKGGETQYF. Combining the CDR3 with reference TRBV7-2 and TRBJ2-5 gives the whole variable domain GAGVSQSPSNKVTEKGKDVELRCDPISGHTALYWYRQSLGQGLEFLIYFQGNSAPDKSGLPSDRFSAERTGGSVSTLTIQRTQQEDSAVYLCASSAKGGETQYFGPGTRLLVL.

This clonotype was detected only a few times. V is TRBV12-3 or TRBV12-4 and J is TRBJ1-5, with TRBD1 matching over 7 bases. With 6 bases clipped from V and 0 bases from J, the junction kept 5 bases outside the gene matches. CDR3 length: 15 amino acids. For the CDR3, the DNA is TGTGCCAGCAGACGTCAGGGGGATAGCAATCAGCCCCAGCATTTT. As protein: CASRRQGDSNQPQHF.

The CDR3 region has the DNA TGTGCCAGCAGTGAATGGAGAGACAGGCGCACTGGAAACACCATATATTTT. Its protein is CASSEWRDRRTGNTIYF. This chain uses TRBV25-1 with TRBJ1-3, with D possibly matching TRBD1 (6 bases). Germline V CDR1 and CDR2: MGHDK, SYGVNS. CDR3 length equals 17 residues. Trimming removed 1 base from V and 2 bases from J, with 15 bases in between.

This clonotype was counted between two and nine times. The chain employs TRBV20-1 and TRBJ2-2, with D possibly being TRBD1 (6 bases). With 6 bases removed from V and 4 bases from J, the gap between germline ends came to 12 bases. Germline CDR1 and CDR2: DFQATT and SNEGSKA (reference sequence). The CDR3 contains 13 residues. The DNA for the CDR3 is TGCAGTGCGAATGGACAGAGCACCGGGGAGCTGTTTTTT. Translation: CSANGQSTGELFF.

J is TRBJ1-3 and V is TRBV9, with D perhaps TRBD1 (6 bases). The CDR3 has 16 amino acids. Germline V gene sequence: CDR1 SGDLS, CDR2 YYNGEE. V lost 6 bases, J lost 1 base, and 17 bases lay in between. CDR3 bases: TGTGCCAGCAACCCGACAGGTATTTCATCTGGAAACACCATATATTTT. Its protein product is CASNPTGISSGNTIYF.

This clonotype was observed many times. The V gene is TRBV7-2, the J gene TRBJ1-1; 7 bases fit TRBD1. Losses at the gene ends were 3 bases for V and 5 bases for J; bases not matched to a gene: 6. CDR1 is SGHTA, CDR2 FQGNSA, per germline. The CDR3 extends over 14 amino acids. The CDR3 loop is CASSFTGARTEAFF. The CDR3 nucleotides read TGTGCCAGCAGCTTCACAGGGGCGAGAACTGAAGCTTTCTTT.

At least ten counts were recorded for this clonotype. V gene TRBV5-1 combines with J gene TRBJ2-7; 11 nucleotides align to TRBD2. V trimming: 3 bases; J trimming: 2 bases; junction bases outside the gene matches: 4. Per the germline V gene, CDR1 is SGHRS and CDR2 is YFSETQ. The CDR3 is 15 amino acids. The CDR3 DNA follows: TGCGCCAGCAGCTCGACTAGCGGGATAACCTACGAGCAGTACTTC. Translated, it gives CASSSTSGITYEQYF.

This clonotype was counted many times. The CDR3 loop reads CASSPVGSRNQPQHF. CDR3 bases: TGTGCCAGCAGCCCGGTGGGGAGCCGCAATCAGCCCCAGCATTTT. V and J are TRBV12-3 or TRBV12-4 and TRBJ1-5; no clear D. This CDR3 is built from 15 residues. Trimming removed 6 bases at V and 2 bases at J, with 14 bases between.

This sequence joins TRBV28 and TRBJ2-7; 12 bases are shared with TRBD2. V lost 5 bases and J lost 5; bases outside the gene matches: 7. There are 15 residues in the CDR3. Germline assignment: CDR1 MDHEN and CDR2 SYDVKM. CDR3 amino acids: CASSPSSGREDEQYF. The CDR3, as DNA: TGTGCCAGCAGTCCCTCTAGCGGGAGGGAGGACGAGCAGTACTTC.

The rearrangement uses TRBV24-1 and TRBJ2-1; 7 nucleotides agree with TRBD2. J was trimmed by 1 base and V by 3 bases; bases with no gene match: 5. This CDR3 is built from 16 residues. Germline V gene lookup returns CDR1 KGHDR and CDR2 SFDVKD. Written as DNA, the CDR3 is TGTGCCACCAGTGATATGGCTAGCGGTTCCTACAATGAGCAGTTCTTC. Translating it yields CATSDMASGSYNEQFF.